This TCR beta chain was sequenced in a study of T cells in localized non-small cell lung cancer. Sequenced by immunoSEQ multiplex PCR; TCRdb stores in-frame clones only, minus some. Of approximately 47,000 clones detected, approximately 86% appear once; the ten largest clones hold roughly 2.5%. Study-wide findings and caveats: Uninvolved nearby lung showed the greatest T cell clonality, exceeding that found in tumor.

Trimming removed 0 bases from V and 4 bases from J, with 9 bases in between. The CDR3 runs 14 residues. The germline V gene has CDR1 LNHNV and CDR2 YYDKDF (reference sequence). Worth noting for this clone: The antigen is not known.

The source of this sequence is a man aged 35-75 years with stage II lung adenocarcinoma. The genes are TRBV15 and TRBJ1-1, with no clear D. Sequenced material: PBMCs, taken before any cancer treatment. CDR3 in amino acids: CATSREGLGTEAFF. CDR3 in DNA: TGTGCCACCAGCAGAGAAGGTCTGGGCACTGAAGCTTTCTTT.